These 22 T cell receptor beta chains were sequenced from one sample in a study of blood T cell repertoires in COVID-19. Profiling relied on immunoSEQ multiplex PCR, and the TCRdb table lists in-frame clones only, not all of them. The repertoire holds around 480,000 clones, about 85% seen once, with 0.7% in the top ten. Sequencing input: PBMCs or T cells enriched from blood (not recorded which). These receptors came from a young woman who had recovered from COVID-19.

This clone was observed a single time. This chain links TRBV18 with TRBJ1-3, with 7 bases aligning to TRBD1. The V gene's germline CDR1 is KGHSH and CDR2 LQKENI. This CDR3 comprises 16 residues. J was trimmed by 4 bases and V by 0 bases; bases with no gene match: 6. The CDR3 bases are TGTGCCAGCTCACCACCGGGACAGCCTCGCGGAAACACCATATATTTT. Its protein product is CASSPPGQPRGNTIYF.

The V gene is TRBV10-3, the J gene TRBJ1-6, with D perhaps matching TRBD1 (6 bases). This CDR3 is built from 11 residues. Germline V gene data show CDR1 as ENHRY and CDR2 as SYGVKD. Deletions cut 6 bases from V and 13 bases from J, with 10 bases between. The CDR3 loop is CAISEGGPLHF. For the CDR3, the DNA is TGTGCCATCAGCGAGGGGGGCCCCCTCCACTTT.

The rearrangement links TRBV19 to TRBJ1-2; no firm D call. CDR3 length: 14 amino acids. The V gene lost 7 bases and the J gene lost 0 bases, with 12 bases spanning the gap. Germline assignment: CDR1 LNHDA and CDR2 SQIVND (reference sequence). CDR3 in DNA: TGTGCCAGTAATCTTGGCCCCGCTAACTATGGCTACACCTTC. This gives the protein CASNLGPANYGYTF.

The chain couples TRBV2 to TRBJ2-7; 8 bases line up with TRBD1. The CDR3 has 11 amino acids. After removal of 9 bases from V and 5 bases from J, the junction contained 3 bases not matched to a gene. Germline loops: CDR1 SNHLY, CDR2 FYNNEI. The CDR3 nucleotides are TGTGCCAGTTCAGGGGGCGACGAGCAGTACTTC. This translates into CASSGGDEQYF.

As DNA, the CDR3 is TGCGCCAGCAGCCTTATCCCGGGACAGGGCTACAATGAGCAGTTCTTC. Amino acid sequence: CASSLIPGQGYNEQFF. The chain links TRBV5-1 to TRBJ2-1; 9 bases align to TRBD1. This CDR3 contains 16 residues. The junction had 8 bases not matched to a gene; V was cut back by 4 bases and J by 3 bases. The germline V gene has CDR1 SGHRS and CDR2 YFSETQ.

This clone was found once. Sequence at one end of the junction differs from germline and may be a read error. The V call is TRBV6-4, the J call TRBJ2-4, with a weak D call TRBD2 (6 bases). This CDR3 has 8 amino acids. The germline V gene encodes CDR1 MRHNA and CDR2 SNTAGT. In DNA form, the CDR3 reads TGTGCCAGCAGTGGTGGAGGGTTC. Protein sequence: CASSGGGF.

The V gene is TRBV5-6, the J gene TRBJ1-1; no clear D. V was clipped by 2 bases and J by 3 bases, with 8 bases between them. The germline V gene has CDR1 SGHDT and CDR2 YYEEEE. The CDR3 length is 13 residues. This chain's CDR3 is CASSFLRDTEAFF. CDR3 nucleotide sequence: TGTGCCAGCAGCTTTTTGCGGGACACTGAAGCTTTCTTT.

The V gene is TRBV5-5, the J gene TRBJ1-3; 8 bases map to TRBD1. Germline V gene data show CDR1 as SGHKS and CDR2 as YYEKEE (reference sequence). Trimming cost V 4 bases and J 0 bases; bases outside gene matches: 9. The CDR3 extends over 17 amino acids. DNA of the CDR3: TGTGCCAGCAGCGGACAGGGATCCTTTAGCTCTGGAAACACCATATATTTT. This codes for CASSGQGSFSSGNTIYF.

The chain employs TRBV5-6 and TRBJ2-3; 10 nucleotides align to TRBD1. Per germline, CDR1 SGHDT and CDR2 YYEEEE. V lost 7 bases to trimming and J lost 5 bases; unmatched junction nucleotides: 10. This CDR3 region has 15 residues. CDR3 residues: CASGRTGQGQDTQYF. The CDR3 DNA reads as TGTGCCAGCGGCCGCACGGGACAGGGGCAAGATACGCAGTATTTT.

This chain uses TRBV6-5 with TRBJ1-1; 11 nucleotides agree with TRBD1. The germline V gene encodes CDR1 MNHEY and CDR2 SVGAGI. With V trimmed by 6 bases and J by 3 bases, 3 bases remained unmatched. The CDR3 has 14 amino acids. CDR3: CASSRDRGDTEAFF. CDR3 bases: TGTGCCAGCAGCCGGGACAGGGGGGACACTGAAGCTTTCTTT.

A few counts support this clone. The chain uses TRBV13 and TRBJ2-2; 10 bases map to TRBD1. This CDR3 is built from 19 residues. Germline V CDR1 and CDR2: PRHDT, FYEKMQ (reference sequence). Germline trimming cut 5 bases from V and 1 base from J; bases unmatched to any gene: 13. Written as DNA, the CDR3 is TGTGCCAGCAGCCGCAACCGGGACAGGGGTGATTGGAACACCGGGGAGCTGTTTTTT. Residues: CASSRNRDRGDWNTGELFF.

The rearrangement links TRBV27 to TRBJ2-5, with a weak D call TRBD1 (6 bases). V gave up 5 bases and J gave up 2 bases, with 15 bases separating them. Germline-derived CDR1 and CDR2 are MNHEY and SMNVEV (reference sequence). The CDR3 is 15 amino acids. CDR3 DNA sequence: TGTGCCAGCAGTCCGTATCCCCAGGGGCAAGAGACCCAGTACTTC. Its protein product is CASSPYPQGQETQYF.

The chain employs TRBV6-1 and TRBJ2-3, with 9 bases that match TRBD2. The germline V gene has CDR1 MNHNS and CDR2 SASEGT. The V gene end was trimmed by 1 base and the J gene end by 3 bases; junction bases not matched to a gene: 2. This CDR3 spans 15 amino acids. Here the CDR3 reads CASSEDSGGTDTQYF. The CDR3 nucleotides are TGTGCCAGCAGTGAAGATAGCGGGGGTACAGATACGCAGTATTTT.

This clone came up once. The chain couples TRBV30 to TRBJ1-3, with a weak D call TRBD1 (6 bases). Germline values: CDR1 GTSNPN, CDR2 SVGIG (reference sequence). The V end was cut by 1 base, the J end by 0 bases, with 13 bases between. This CDR3 has 16 amino acids. The DNA for the CDR3 is TGTGCCTGGAGTGCAGGGTCGACAGGCTCTGGAAACACCATATATTTT. The encoded protein is CAWSAGSTGSGNTIYF.

The CDR3: CASSQVANQETQYF. CDR3 DNA sequence: TGCGCCAGCAGCCAAGTGGCAAACCAAGAGACCCAGTACTTC. The chain is built from TRBV4-1 and TRBJ2-5; D call uncertain. Germline V gene sequence: CDR1 MGHRA, CDR2 YSYEKL. The ends were cut back, 1 base at V and 0 bases at J, with 6 bases in the middle. The CDR3 covers 14 residues.

The V call is TRBV24-1, the J call TRBJ1-3; 7 bases agree with TRBD1. With V trimmed by 3 bases and J by 0 bases, 13 bases remained unmatched. The germline V gene has CDR1 KGHDR and CDR2 SFDVKD. The CDR3 spans 19 residues. The CDR3 loop is CATSDPHPSDRDSGNTIYF. CDR3 sequence (DNA): TGTGCCACCAGTGATCCCCACCCCTCCGACAGGGACTCTGGAAACACCATATATTTT.

This chain uses TRBV12-5 with TRBJ1-5; TRBD1 matches at 7 bases. The V and J ends lost 5 bases and 6 bases, in that order; junction bases with no gene match: 4. The CDR3 consists of 13 residues. The germline V gene has CDR1 LGHNT and CDR2 FRNRAP. The CDR3 spells CASGLRGSQPQHF. The CDR3 DNA reads as TGTGCTAGTGGTCTCAGGGGGAGTCAGCCCCAGCATTTT.

The rearrangement joins TRBV4-2 to TRBJ2-3; TRBD2 aligns across 9 bases. The germline CDR1 and CDR2 sequences are LGHNA and YNFKEQ. This CDR3 is built from 16 residues. The ends lost 0 bases at V and 9 bases at J; junction bases unmatched: 10. This CDR3 reads CASSQDRRGGGNTQYF. As DNA, the CDR3 is TGTGCCAGCAGCCAAGATAGGCGGGGGGGCGGTAACACGCAGTATTTT.

The chain is built from TRBV4-1 and TRBJ1-5; 9 bases are shared with TRBD1. The CDR3 loop spans 18 amino acids. Per the germline V gene, CDR1 is MGHRA and CDR2 is YSYEKL. The ends lost 3 bases at V and 2 bases at J; junction bases unmatched: 11. CDR3 sequence reads: CASSHRTGEGFGNQPQHF. The CDR3 DNA follows: TGCGCCAGCAGCCACCGGACAGGGGAGGGTTTCGGCAATCAGCCCCAGCATTTT.

Concerning this clone: An end of the junction differs from the germline gene, which may be a read error. V is TRBV12-3 or TRBV12-4 and J is TRBJ1-2, with 7 bases aligning to TRBD1. CDR3 size: 12 residues. The CDR3 sequence is CASRIETGPPLF. CDR3 coding DNA: TGTGCCAGCAGAATAGAGACAGGGCCTCCTCTCTTC.

The chain recombines TRBV6-5 with TRBJ1-1; TRBD1 matches at 11 bases. The CDR3 length is 14 residues. Germline V CDR1 and CDR2: MNHEY, SVGAGI. The V segment lost 6 bases and the J segment 5 bases; nucleotides outside the gene matches: 5. The CDR3 DNA reads TGTGCCAGCAGCCCCGGGACAGGGGGGACTGAAGCTTTCTTT. Its protein product is CASSPGTGGTEAFF.

There are a few counts of this clone. The chain has TRBV4-1 and TRBJ2-1; TRBD2 is a possible D gene (5 bases). Germline values: CDR1 MGHRA, CDR2 YSYEKL. The CDR3 loop spans 15 amino acids. V was pared by 0 bases and J by 7 bases, with 13 bases between. CDR3 bases: TGCGCCAGCAGCCAAGATAGGGCTGCGGGTAATGAGCAGTTCTTC. This translates into CASSQDRAAGNEQFF.